Below are 29 T cell receptor beta chains sequenced from a single sample in a study of shared clonotypes between healthy human individuals (dated by TCRdb to the early 2020s). The method was the immunoSEQ multiplex PCR assay. TCRdb re-hosts the immuneACCESS table, in-frame sequences only. Its copies lack some clones; in the studies checked, an unresolved V gene accounts for under half of them, and the cause for the rest is not known. For this sample there are approximately 1.9 million clones; about 93% appear just once. The top ten hold approximately 1.6% of the sample. For the CD8 naive samples, CD45RO-negative cells were positively selected for CCR7, yielding a CD45RA+CCR7+ population from which TemRA cells were excluded. Sequencing was carried out using naive CD8+ T cells from PBMCs. Reading the label with the study, this specimen's cell subset or site is: CD45RA+CCR7+. Receptors were obtained from a man between 18 and 29 years old in good health. Some clones in this sample may be carry-over from other donors' samples.

The genes are TRBV5-6 and TRBJ1-2; TRBD1 is a possible D gene (5 bases). Looked up from germline, CDR1 is SGHDT and CDR2 is YYEEEE. V dropped 1 base and J dropped 5 bases, with 15 bases sitting between them. CDR3 size: 15 residues. The CDR3 spells CASSLIWAGIYGYTF. In DNA form, the CDR3 reads TGTGCCAGCAGCTTGATCTGGGCAGGGATTTATGGCTACACCTTC.

Concerning this clone: Other DNA variants within this sample encode the same CDR3. The genes are TRBV29-1 and TRBJ2-7, with TRBD2 as a possible D gene (5 bases). This CDR3 has 11 residues. The ends were cut back, 1 base at V and 4 bases at J, with 5 bases in the middle. Germline CDR1 reads SQVTM; CDR2 reads ANQGSEA. CDR3 in amino acids: CSVEAGYEQYF. For the CDR3, the DNA is TGCAGCGTTGAAGCGGGATACGAGCAGTACTTC.

Details on this clone: At the DNA level, this CDR3 is encoded by other sequences in the same sample as well. V is TRBV27 and J is TRBJ2-7; tentatively, D is TRBD2 (6 bases). CDR3 length: 13 residues. The germline CDR1 and CDR2 sequences are MNHEY and SMNVEV (reference sequence). V was cut by 3 bases and J by 3 bases, with 9 bases left in between. The CDR3 loop reads CASSFGTFYEQYF. The CDR3 DNA reads as TGTGCCAGCAGTTTTGGGACTTTCTACGAGCAGTACTTC.

This clone was picked up one time. The CDR3 sequence is CASSSHGGVRLEQYF. The CDR3 coding sequence is TGTGCCAGCAGTTCTCACGGGGGGGTGCGTCTCGAGCAGTACTTC. The chain carries TRBV28 and TRBJ2-7; 8 positions agree with TRBD2. This CDR3 has 15 amino acids. Unmatched junction bases numbered 11, after V lost 4 bases and J lost 6 bases. Germline loops: CDR1 MDHEN, CDR2 SYDVKM.

The chain has TRBV2 and TRBJ1-2, with D possibly matching TRBD1 (5 bases). The V gene lost 2 bases and the J gene lost 6 bases, with 13 bases spanning the gap. From germline, CDR1 is SNHLY and CDR2 FYNNEI. The CDR3 consists of 14 residues. CDR3 DNA sequence: TGTGCCAGCAGTGAAAGGGGACTTTGGGATGGCTACACCTTC. Its translation: CASSERGLWDGYTF.

The chain employs TRBV19 and TRBJ2-1; the D call may be TRBD1 or TRBD2 (5 bases each). Germline CDR1 is LNHDA and CDR2 is SQIVND (reference sequence). This CDR3 spans 15 amino acids. Trimming removed 6 bases from V and 5 bases from J, with 17 bases in between. The CDR3 reads CASSSRDVMNNEQFF. The CDR3 DNA sequence: TGTGCCAGTAGCTCCCGGGACGTGATGAACAATGAGCAGTTCTTC.

For this clone: Additional DNA sequences in this sample encode the identical CDR3. The gene calls are TRBV9 and TRBJ1-1, with D hard to call. Trimming removed 0 bases at V and 1 base at J, with 4 bases between. The germline V gene encodes CDR1 SGDLS and CDR2 YYNGEE. There are 13 residues in the CDR3. The CDR3 region is CASSVAPNTEAFF. The CDR3 coding sequence is TGTGCCAGCAGCGTAGCTCCGAACACTGAAGCTTTCTTT. Full variable domain (remainder filled in from reference TRBV9 and TRBJ1-1): DSGVTQTPKHLITATGQRVTLRCSPRSGDLSVYWYQQSLDQGLQFLIQYYNGEERAKGNILERFSAQQFPDLHSELNLSSLELGDSALYFCASSVAPNTEAFFGQGTRLTVV.

The chain carries TRBV27 and TRBJ1-2; 10 positions match TRBD1. CDR1 and CDR2 (germline): MNHEY, SMNVEV (reference sequence). V shed 5 bases, J shed 8 bases, and the junction held 20 bases outside the gene matches. The CDR3 covers 18 residues. The CDR3 coding sequence is TGTGCCAGCAGTCCGTCCCGGGACAGGGGCTGGGAACGAAGAGGCTACACCTTC. This sequence encodes CASSPSRDRGWERRGYTF.

The genes are TRBV10-3 and TRBJ1-2; TRBD1 aligns across 7 bases. V lost 8 bases to trimming and J lost 2 bases; unmatched junction nucleotides: 2. Germline loops: CDR1 ENHRY, CDR2 SYGVKD. This CDR3 has 12 amino acids. In nucleotides, the CDR3 is TGTGCCATCTGGACAGGAAACTATGGCTACACCTTC. It codes for CAIWTGNYGYTF.

The chain links TRBV27 to TRBJ1-1; a possible D gene is TRBD1 (5 bases). The CDR3 consists of 17 residues. V dropped 5 bases and J dropped 3 bases, with 22 bases sitting between them. CDR1 and CDR2 (germline): MNHEY, SMNVEV (reference sequence). For the CDR3, the DNA is TGTGCCAGCAGTCCAATTACAGACGGGGGGATGGACACTGAAGCTTTCTTT. This codes for CASSPITDGGMDTEAFF.

As regards this clone: This same CDR3 is encoded by further DNA sequences in the sample. This chain connects TRBV4-1 to TRBJ2-7; D is uncertain. Germline lookup yields CDR1 MGHRA and CDR2 YSYEKL. V was clipped by 1 base and J by 3 bases, with 7 bases between them. The CDR3 totals 13 residues. The CDR3 spells CASSQGNGYEQYF. CDR3 nucleotide sequence: TGCGCCAGCAGCCAAGGAAACGGCTACGAGCAGTACTTC.

The rearrangement links TRBV4-2 to TRBJ2-1; no definite D call. The CDR3 runs to 14 residues. Germline V CDR1 and CDR2: LGHNA, YNFKEQ. The V gene lost 4 bases and the J gene lost 8 bases, with 15 bases spanning the gap. The CDR3 reads CASSPHRRTHEQFF. In DNA form, the CDR3 reads TGTGCCAGCAGCCCCCACCGACGGACCCATGAGCAGTTCTTC.

This chain uses TRBV2 with TRBJ2-7; weak D call: TRBD2 (5 bases). Germline V gene lookup returns CDR1 SNHLY and CDR2 FYNNEI. This CDR3 contains 14 residues. Deletions cut 7 bases from V and 5 bases from J, with 18 bases between. CDR3 amino acids: CASKIRLYADEQYF. CDR3 in DNA: TGTGCCAGCAAAATACGACTATACGCCGACGAGCAGTACTTC.

The chain is built from TRBV29-1 and TRBJ1-2, with 8 nucleotides matching TRBD1. In germline, CDR1 is SQVTM, CDR2 ANQGSEA. The V gene end was trimmed by 6 bases and the J gene end by 0 bases; junction bases not matched to a gene: 9. This CDR3 has 15 amino acids. The DNA for the CDR3 is TGCAGCGTCCACAGTATGACAGGGGCTAACTATGGCTACACCTTC. It specifies CSVHSMTGANYGYTF.

V usage is TRBV11-2 and J usage is TRBJ2-7; D not certain. Germline V lookup: CDR1 SGHAT, CDR2 FQNNGV. V lost 6 bases to trimming and J lost 6 bases, with 15 bases between them. The CDR3 has 13 residues. For the CDR3, the DNA is TGTGCCAGCAGGCCCTTGTCCAGTGGCGAGCAGTACTTC. Protein sequence: CASRPLSSGEQYF.

V and J are TRBV4-1 and TRBJ2-7, with unresolved D. Germline-derived CDR1 and CDR2 are MGHRA and YSYEKL. Trimming left V 4 bases short and J 4 bases short, with 14 bases between. CDR3 size: 14 residues. The CDR3 DNA is TGCGCCAGCAGCCTAAGACCCATGGTGTACGAGCAGTACTTC. Translating it yields CASSLRPMVYEQYF.

The CDR3 sequence is CASSSSVMNTEAFF. The CDR3 bases are TGTGCCAGCAGTTCCTCCGTCATGAACACTGAAGCTTTCTTT. The V call is TRBV11-2, the J call TRBJ1-1; D uncertain. Germline V gene data show CDR1 as SGHAT and CDR2 as FQNNGV. The CDR3 contains 14 residues. Trimming removed 6 bases from V and 0 bases from J, with 11 bases in between.

The chain joins TRBV5-1 to TRBJ2-7, with D perhaps matching TRBD1 (6 bases). V shed 6 bases and J shed 3 bases, with 19 bases lying between them. Germline V lookup: CDR1 SGHRS, CDR2 YFSETQ. This CDR3 is built from 15 residues. The DNA for the CDR3 is TGCGCCAGCAAGAGGGGGTCCCAGGGGAACTACGAGCAGTACTTC. The encoded protein is CASKRGSQGNYEQYF.

The chain uses TRBV2 and TRBJ2-5, with D perhaps given as TRBD1 or TRBD2 (5 bases each). CDR1 is SNHLY and CDR2 is FYNNEI in the germline V gene. V was trimmed by 4 bases and J by 5 bases, leaving 11 bases between them. The CDR3 is 13 residues long. The CDR3 protein is CASSGGVGETQYF. In DNA, the CDR3 is TGTGCCAGCAGTGGAGGGGTGGGTGAGACCCAGTACTTC.

This clone has a single count. Other DNA sequences in the sample encode the same CDR3. The CDR3 here is CASSYSQENGYTF. The DNA of the CDR3 is TGTGCCAGCAGTTACTCACAGGAGAATGGCTACACCTTC. The genes are TRBV6-5 and TRBJ1-2; tentatively, D is TRBD1 (5 bases). The CDR3 runs to 13 residues. V lost 0 bases to trimming and J lost 6 bases, with 8 bases between them. Looked up from germline, CDR1 is MNHEY and CDR2 is SVGAGI.

Remarks on this clone: A read error may produce the germline difference seen at one junction end. The chain has TRBV9 and TRBJ2-1; TRBD2 might be the D (6 bases). Germline V gene data show CDR1 as SGDLS and CDR2 as YYNGEE. CDR3 size: 17 residues. The CDR3 spells CASSVQSGTGSNNEQFF. In nucleotides, the CDR3 is TGTGCCAGCAGCGTACAGTCCGGGACTGGCTCCAACAATGAGCAGTTCTTC.

The CDR3 spells CASSPLGGGHNEQFF. The CDR3, as DNA: TGTGCCAGCAGTCCCCTCGGGGGAGGCCACAATGAGCAGTTCTTC. J is TRBJ2-1 and V is TRBV6-6; D perhaps matches TRBD2 (6 bases). V was shortened by 5 bases and J by 5 bases, with 16 bases between the two germline ends. The germline V gene encodes CDR1 MNHNY and CDR2 SVGAGI (reference sequence). The CDR3 covers 15 residues.

The V gene is TRBV27, the J gene TRBJ2-5; D unresolved. V was trimmed by 2 bases and J by 4 bases, leaving 17 bases between them. This CDR3 has 16 amino acids. Germline CDR1 MNHEY, CDR2 SMNVEV (reference sequence). CDR3 DNA sequence: TGTGCCAGCAGTTTAGCCAATCAAAGCGTACGAGAGACCCAGTACTTC. Residues: CASSLANQSVRETQYF.

This chain connects TRBV6-5 to TRBJ2-7; 11 positions agree with TRBD2. Germline values: CDR1 MNHEY, CDR2 SVGAGI. This CDR3 has 15 residues. J lost 6 bases, V lost 6 bases, and 10 bases had no gene match. The DNA for the CDR3 is TGTGCCAGCAGCCTTGCGACTAGCGGGATACTCGAGCAGTACTTC. This encodes CASSLATSGILEQYF.

The chain recombines TRBV7-3 with TRBJ2-3; TRBD2 agrees at 10 bases. CDR1 is SGHTA, CDR2 FQGTGA, per germline. CDR3 size: 18 residues. The ends lost 4 bases at V and 4 bases at J; junction bases unmatched: 14. CDR3: CASSSPPASGSLADTQYF. The CDR3, as DNA: TGTGCCAGCAGCTCCCCCCCCGCTAGCGGGAGCCTTGCAGATACGCAGTATTTT.

The V call is TRBV5-1, the J call TRBJ2-5; D unclear. Germline V gene data show CDR1 as SGHRS and CDR2 as YFSETQ. CDR3 length: 12 residues. The V and J ends lost 7 bases and 3 bases respectively, with 10 bases between them. The CDR3 DNA follows: TGCGCCAGCGTTGGACGCGAAGAGACCCAGTACTTC. Its protein is CASVGREETQYF. The full variable domain, with the rest looked up from reference TRBV5-1 and TRBJ2-5, is KAGVTQTPRYLIKTRGQQVTLSCSPISGHRSVSWYQQTPGQGLQFLFEYFSETQRNKGNFPGRFSGRQFSNSRSEMNVSTLELGDSALYLCASVGREETQYFGPGTRLLVL.

This rearrangement joins TRBV14 to TRBJ2-6; D assignment may be TRBD1 or TRBD2 (6 bases each). CDR1 and CDR2 (germline): SGHDN, FVKESK. Trimming shortened V by 1 base and J by 1 base, and 11 bases separated the two germline ends. The CDR3 length is 17 residues. The CDR3 is CASSQGTGASGANVLTF. The CDR3 bases are TGTGCCAGCAGCCAAGGGACGGGGGCGTCTGGGGCCAACGTCCTGACTTTC.

This chain uses TRBV9 with TRBJ2-7; unclear D gene. This CDR3 has 12 residues. V shed 0 bases and J shed 7 bases, with 8 bases lying between them. The V gene's germline CDR1 is SGDLS and CDR2 YYNGEE. CDR3 sequence: CASSVGATEQYF. The CDR3 DNA sequence: TGTGCCAGCAGCGTAGGGGCTACTGAGCAGTACTTC.

The chain has TRBV23-1 and TRBJ1-5; D gene unclear. TRBV23-1 is filed as an ORF, its function uncertain. The CDR3 covers 16 residues. V lost 4 bases, J lost 0 bases, and 13 bases lay in between. The CDR3 DNA sequence: TGCGCCAGCAGTCCTTACAACATACTTAGCAATCAGCCCCAGCATTTT. This codes for CASSPYNILSNQPQHF.